The clone carrying this T cell receptor beta chain was detected only a few times. What it recognizes is unknown. The CDR3 runs 13 residues. CDR1 is LNHDA and CDR2 is SQIVND in the germline V gene (reference sequence). Trimming left V 5 bases short and J 1 base short, with 8 bases between. No treatment of any kind had been given to any patient before thyroid surgery. These data belong to a study of metastatic and nonmetastatic thyroid tumors. Study details: Across blood and tumor or nodule tissue, repertoires from malignant and benign thyroid patients were compared with one another.

Whole-study findings and limits: Versus benign nodules, malignant thyroid tumors reportedly had significantly higher TCR beta diversity, in blood and tumor.

Per the original data handling: The study's classifier, a distant-metastasis tool for papillary thyroid cancer, was built using CDR3 differences across clinicopathological groups. TCRdb reanalyzed the PCR reads via MiXCR. These V and J calls are TCRdb output, not the study's own analysis. This repertoire shows 15,000 to 17,000 clones, about 3.5% found once; its top ten account for under 25%. The material sequenced was tumor tissue. This TCR was sampled from a female donor with papillary thyroid cancer or a benign thyroid nodule (not recorded which). Some clones in this sample may be carry-over from other donors' samples. The chain links TRBV19 to TRBJ1-2; D remains ambiguous. CDR3 loop: CASSSAINYGYTF. CDR3 DNA sequence: TGTGCCAGTAGTTCCGCGATTAACTATGGCTACACCTTC. Full variable domain (rest looked up from reference TRBV19 and TRBJ1-2): DGGITQSPKYLFRKEGQNVTLSCEQNLNHDAMYWYRQDPGQGLRLIYYSQIVNDFQKGDIAEGYSVSREKKESFPLTVTSAQKNPTAFYLCASSSAINYGYTFGSGTRLTVV.